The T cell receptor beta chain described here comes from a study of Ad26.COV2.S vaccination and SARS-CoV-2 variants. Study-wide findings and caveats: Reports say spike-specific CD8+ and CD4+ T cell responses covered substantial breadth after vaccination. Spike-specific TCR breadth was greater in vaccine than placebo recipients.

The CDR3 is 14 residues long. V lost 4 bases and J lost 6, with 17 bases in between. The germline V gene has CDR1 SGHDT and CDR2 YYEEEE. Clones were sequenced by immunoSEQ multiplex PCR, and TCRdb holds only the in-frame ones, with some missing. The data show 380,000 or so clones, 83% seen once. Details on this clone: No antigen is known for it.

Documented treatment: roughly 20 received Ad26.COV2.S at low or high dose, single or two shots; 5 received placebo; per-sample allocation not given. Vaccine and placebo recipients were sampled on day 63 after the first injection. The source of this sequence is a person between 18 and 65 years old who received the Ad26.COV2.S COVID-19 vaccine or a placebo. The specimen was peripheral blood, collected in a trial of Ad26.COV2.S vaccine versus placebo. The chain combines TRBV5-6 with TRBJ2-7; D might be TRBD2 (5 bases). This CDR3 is CASSPAPEDFEQYF. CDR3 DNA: TGTGCCAGCAGCCCGGCCCCTGAGGACTTCGAGCAGTACTTC.